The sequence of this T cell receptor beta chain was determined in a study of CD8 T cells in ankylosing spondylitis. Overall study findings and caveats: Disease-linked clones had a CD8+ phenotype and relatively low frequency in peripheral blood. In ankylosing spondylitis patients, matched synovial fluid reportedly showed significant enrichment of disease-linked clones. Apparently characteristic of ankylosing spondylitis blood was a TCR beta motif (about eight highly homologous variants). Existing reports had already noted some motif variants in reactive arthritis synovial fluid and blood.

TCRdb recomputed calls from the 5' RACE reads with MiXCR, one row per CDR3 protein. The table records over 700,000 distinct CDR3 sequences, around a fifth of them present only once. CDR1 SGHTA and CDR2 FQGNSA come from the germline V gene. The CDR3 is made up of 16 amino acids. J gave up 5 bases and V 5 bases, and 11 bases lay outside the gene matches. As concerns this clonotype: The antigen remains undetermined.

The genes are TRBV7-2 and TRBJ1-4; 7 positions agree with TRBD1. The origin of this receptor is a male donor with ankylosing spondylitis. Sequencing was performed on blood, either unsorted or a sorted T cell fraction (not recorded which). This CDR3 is CASSLQTGTVNEKLFF. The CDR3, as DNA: TGTGCCAGCAGCCTACAGACAGGGACGGTAAATGAAAAACTGTTTTTT.